The sample holds a few counts of the clone carrying this T cell receptor beta chain. Its specificity is not known. The data are from a study of T cells after yellow fever vaccination. The wider study: SMART-Seq v4 Ultra Low Input handled preparation of low-cell-number fractions. Study-level findings and limits: Most primary-vaccination clones recurred post-booster (around 95% CD4, over 70% CD8). Abundant clonotypes (contaminants from the bulk population) could be present in FACS-sorted repertoires.

The CDR3 loop spans 14 amino acids. Germline V gene data show CDR1 as DFQATT and CDR2 as SNEGSKA (reference sequence). V lost 6 bases, J lost 0 bases, and 14 bases lay in between. Researchers made TCR cDNA using 5'RACE template switching, and this step added a universal primer site and UMIs. TCRdb independently ran MiXCR on the 5' RACE reads; one entry per CDR3 protein. The repertoire holds around 500,000 distinct CDR3 sequences, with about a fifth as singletons. The chain recombines TRBV20-1 with TRBJ1-2, with a tentative D call TRBD1 (6 bases). The receptor comes from a man aged 18 to 29 who received the YFV17D yellow fever vaccine. The sequencing used PBMCs, collected approximately 22 days after the first yellow fever vaccination. The CDR3 protein is CSAHPGGANYGYTF. In DNA, the CDR3 is TGCAGTGCCCACCCGGGGGGCGCTAACTATGGCTACACCTTC.